These 32 T cell receptor beta chains were sequenced from one sample in a study of monozygotic twins with inflammatory bowel disease. TCRdb reworked the 5' RACE reads into one entry per CDR3 protein, no DNA. This table lists approximately 210,000 distinct CDR3 sequences. Specimen: blood. Receptors were obtained from a human donor with ulcerative colitis or Crohn's disease, or a healthy co-twin of an affected twin (not recorded which).

The chain couples TRBV27 to TRBJ2-5; checking the TCRdb D call of TRBD1 is not possible without DNA. The CDR3 runs to 12 residues. The germline CDR1 and CDR2 sequences are MNHEY and SMNVEV (reference sequence). CDR3 amino acids: CAVGVWGKTQYF.

The gene calls are TRBV21-1 and TRBJ2-7; the TRBD1 assignment by TCRdb is unverifiable without DNA. TRBV21-1 is a pseudogene segment. This CDR3 spans 15 amino acids. The chain's CDR3 is CASTHSGVANYEQYF.

The rearrangement joins TRBV7-8 to TRBJ1-6. Germline-derived CDR1 and CDR2 are SGHVS and FQNEAQ. The CDR3 contains 14 residues. This CDR3 reads CASSLRRANSPLHF.

The chain carries TRBV7-6 and TRBJ2-7; with no DNA, the TCRdb D assignment of TRBD2 cannot be verified. CDR1 and CDR2 (germline): SGHVS, FNYEAQ. This CDR3 contains 17 residues. The CDR3 here is CASSLSIGGAGLREQYF.

The rearrangement links TRBV7-8 to TRBJ2-3. The CDR3 sequence is 12 residues long. The germline gives CDR1 SGHVS, CDR2 FQNEAQ. CDR3 protein: CASSFSADTQYF.

The chain joins TRBV5-1 to TRBJ2-7. From germline, CDR1 is SGHRS and CDR2 YFSETQ. The CDR3 runs to 13 residues. The chain's CDR3 is CASSLAKDWEQYF.

V is TRBV5-1 and J is TRBJ2-5. The germline gives CDR1 SGHRS, CDR2 YFSETQ. The CDR3 sequence is 14 residues long. The CDR3 loop reads CASSWAPYQETQYF.

The chain combines TRBV12-3 or TRBV12-4 with TRBJ2-4; the TCRdb D gene call, TRBD1, has no DNA to confirm it. The CDR3 contains 18 residues. CDR3 protein: CASSSPKSVGLERNIQYF.

The rearrangement joins TRBV18 to TRBJ1-1. The CDR3 spans 15 residues. In germline, CDR1 is KGHSH, CDR2 LQKENI. The CDR3: CASSPPKGRDTEAFF. The full variable domain, rest sourced from reference TRBV18 and TRBJ1-1, is NAGVMQNPRHLVRRRGQEARLRCSPMKGHSHVYWYRQLPEEGLKFMVYLQKENIIDESGMPKERFSAEFPKEGPSILRIQQVVRGDSAAYFCASSPPKGRDTEAFFGQGTRLTVV.

V usage is TRBV7-6 and J usage is TRBJ1-2. Looked up from germline, CDR1 is SGHVS and CDR2 is FNYEAQ. The length of the CDR3 is 15 residues. The CDR3 sequence: CASSLDGSYFYGYTF.

CDR3 amino acids: CASSLGENEQFF. This chain links TRBV7-2 with TRBJ2-1. This CDR3 has 12 residues. Germline values: CDR1 SGHTA, CDR2 FQGNSA.

V and J are TRBV29-1 and TRBJ2-1; absent DNA, TCRdb's TRBD2 call cannot be checked. CDR3 length equals 11 residues. CDR1 is SQVTM, CDR2 ANQGSEA, per germline. The chain's CDR3 is CSVGSGNEQFF.

The V gene is TRBV7-9, the J gene TRBJ2-1; TCRdb proposes TRBD1, but this gene call is untestable without DNA. This CDR3 is built from 14 residues. The germline V gene encodes CDR1 SEHNR and CDR2 FQNEAQ (reference sequence). CDR3 sequence reads: CASSLVQGNNEQFF.

This rearrangement joins TRBV18 to TRBJ1-5; with no DNA, the TCRdb D assignment of TRBD1 cannot be verified. From germline, CDR1 is KGHSH and CDR2 LQKENI. The CDR3 contains 17 residues. CDR3 loop: CASSPPDRGPPNQPQHF.

V gene TRBV4-1 combines with J gene TRBJ2-3; TCRdb indicates TRBD2, and absent DNA this call remains unverified. The CDR3 has 16 residues. CDR1 and CDR2 (germline): MGHRA, YSYEKL. CDR3 in amino acids: CASSPGAGGPVLTQYF.

The chain recombines TRBV18 with TRBJ1-5. CDR3 length: 14 residues. CDR1 and CDR2 from the germline V gene are KGHSH and LQKENI. The chain's CDR3 is CASSPQRVGQPQHF.

The rearrangement uses TRBV14 and TRBJ2-1; lacking DNA, the TRBD2 call made by TCRdb goes unchecked. The CDR3 covers 18 residues. Per the germline V gene, CDR1 is SGHDN and CDR2 is FVKESK. Here the CDR3 reads CASSLLAGGYLSYNEQFF.

The CDR3 sequence is CATSAGGGGYNEQFF. This sequence joins TRBV24-1 and TRBJ2-1; TCRdb selects TRBD2, and the lack of DNA leaves this call unchecked. CDR3 size: 15 residues. Germline V gene sequence: CDR1 KGHDR, CDR2 SFDVKD.

The rearrangement joins TRBV11-2 to TRBJ2-3; with no DNA, the TCRdb D assignment of TRBD2 cannot be verified. Germline-derived CDR1 and CDR2 are SGHAT and FQNNGV. The CDR3 length is 17 residues. This CDR3 is CASSLEALAGRTDTQYF.

This rearrangement joins TRBV5-5 to TRBJ2-3; TCRdb's assignment of TRBD2 cannot be checked, as there is no DNA. The germline gives CDR1 SGHKS, CDR2 YYEKEE (reference sequence). This CDR3 is built from 16 residues. CDR3: CAGIIRLAGPTDTQYF.

The CDR3 spells CASRGQGREQYF. The chain couples TRBV6-5 to TRBJ2-7; TCRdb lists TRBD1, though no DNA is available to test this call. The CDR3 is made up of 12 amino acids. Germline V gene data show CDR1 as MNHEY and CDR2 as SVGAGI.

V gene TRBV6-6 combines with J gene TRBJ1-5; the TCRdb D gene call, TRBD1, has no DNA to confirm it. This CDR3 has 13 residues. Germline values: CDR1 MNHNY, CDR2 SVGAGI (reference sequence). The CDR3 sequence is CASTRDPNQPQHF.

The chain carries TRBV27 and TRBJ1-2; absent DNA, TCRdb's TRBD1 call cannot be checked. This CDR3 is 15 amino acids long. Germline V lookup: CDR1 MNHEY, CDR2 SMNVEV (reference sequence). The CDR3 here is CASSDPTGGHYGYTF.

This chain uses TRBV5-1 with TRBJ2-5. The CDR3 spans 13 residues. Germline CDR1 reads SGHRS; CDR2 reads YFSETQ. The CDR3: CASSLTVRETQYF.

This rearrangement joins TRBV12-5 to TRBJ2-7; lacking DNA, the TRBD1 call made by TCRdb goes unchecked. CDR1 and CDR2 from the germline V gene are LGHNT and FRNRAP. The CDR3 runs to 15 residues. The chain's CDR3 is CASGRSGGSSYEQYF.

Here the CDR3 reads CASSIGSGYEQFF. The genes are TRBV19 and TRBJ2-1; TCRdb indicates TRBD2, and absent DNA this call remains unverified. CDR3 length: 13 amino acids. Germline V gives CDR1 LNHDA, CDR2 SQIVND (reference sequence).

This chain links TRBV6-1 with TRBJ2-7; TCRdb lists TRBD2, though no DNA is available to test this call. The CDR3 runs to 17 residues. CDR1 is MNHNS, CDR2 SASEGT, per germline. CDR3 sequence: CASSPRVGGLLAYEQYF.

The V gene is TRBV9, the J gene TRBJ2-1; TCRdb's D gene call, TRBD1, goes unchecked for lack of DNA. The CDR3 covers 15 residues. Germline CDR1 is SGDLS and CDR2 is YYNGEE. The CDR3 loop is CASGPLADSYNEQFF.

The V and J genes are TRBV9 and TRBJ2-7; TCRdb gives TRBD1 as the D gene, but with no DNA this cannot be confirmed. Per germline, CDR1 SGDLS and CDR2 YYNGEE. This CDR3 spans 15 amino acids. This CDR3 is CASSVGTGNYVEQYF.

The rearrangement uses TRBV5-1 and TRBJ1-3; TCRdb designates TRBD1, a call that cannot be tested without DNA. The CDR3 is 19 amino acids. The germline V gene has CDR1 SGHRS and CDR2 YFSETQ. The CDR3 sequence is CASSLGSFGQHESGNTIYF. Full variable domain (missing parts from reference TRBV5-1 and TRBJ1-3): KAGVTQTPRYLIKTRGQQVTLSCSPISGHRSVSWYQQTPGQGLQFLFEYFSETQRNKGNFPGRFSGRQFSNSRSEMNVSTLELGDSALYLCASSLGSFGQHESGNTIYFGEGSWLTVV.

The chain has TRBV7-9 and TRBJ1-1; the D gene TCRdb calls, TRBD1, cannot be checked with no DNA. Germline V gene sequence: CDR1 SEHNR, CDR2 FQNEAQ (reference sequence). This CDR3 has 15 residues. The CDR3 loop reads CASSFSQGTNTEAFF.

The chain is built from TRBV19 and TRBJ2-1. This CDR3 is built from 12 residues. Germline CDR1 reads LNHDA; CDR2 reads SQIVND (reference sequence). The CDR3 protein is CASSIPLGEQFF.